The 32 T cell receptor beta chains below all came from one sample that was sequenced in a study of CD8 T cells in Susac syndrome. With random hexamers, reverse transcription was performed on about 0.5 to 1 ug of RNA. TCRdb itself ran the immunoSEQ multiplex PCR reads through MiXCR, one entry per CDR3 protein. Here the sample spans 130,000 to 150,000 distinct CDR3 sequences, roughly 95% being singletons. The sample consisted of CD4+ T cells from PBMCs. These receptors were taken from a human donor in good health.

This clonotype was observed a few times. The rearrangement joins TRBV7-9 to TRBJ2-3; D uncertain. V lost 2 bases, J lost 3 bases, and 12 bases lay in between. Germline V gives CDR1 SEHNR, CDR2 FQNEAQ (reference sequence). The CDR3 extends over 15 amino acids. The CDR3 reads CASSLRVTVTDTQYF. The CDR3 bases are TGTGCCAGCAGCTTAAGGGTAACTGTGACAGATACGCAGTATTTT. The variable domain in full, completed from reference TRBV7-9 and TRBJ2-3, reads DTGVSQNPRHKITKRGQNVTFRCDPISEHNRLYWYRQTLGQGPEFLTYFQNEAQLEKSRLLSDRFSAERPKGSFSTLEIQRTEQGDSAMYLCASSLRVTVTDTQYFGPGTRLTVL.

CDR3 in DNA: TGTGCCAGCAGGTGGGGAGGATCAAGTACTGAAGCTTTCTTT. Its translation is CASRWGGSSTEAFF. The V call is TRBV3-1, the J call TRBJ1-1; D not resolved. The V gene's germline CDR1 is LGHDT and CDR2 YNNKEL (reference sequence). V was trimmed by 6 bases and J by 5 bases, leaving 16 bases between them. The CDR3 consists of 14 residues.

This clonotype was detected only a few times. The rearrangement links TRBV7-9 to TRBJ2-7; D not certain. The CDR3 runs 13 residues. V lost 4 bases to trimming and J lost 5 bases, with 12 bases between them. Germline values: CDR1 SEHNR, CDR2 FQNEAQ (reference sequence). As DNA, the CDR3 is TGTGCCAGCAGCTCCACCAGCGTCCACGAGCAGTACTTC. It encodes CASSSTSVHEQYF.

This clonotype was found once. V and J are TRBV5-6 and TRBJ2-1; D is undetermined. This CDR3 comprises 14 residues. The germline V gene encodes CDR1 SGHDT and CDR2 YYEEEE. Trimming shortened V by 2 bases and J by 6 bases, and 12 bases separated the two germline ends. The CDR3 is CASSFTTLLNEQFF. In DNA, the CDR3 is TGTGCCAGCAGCTTTACTACTCTACTCAATGAGCAGTTCTTC.

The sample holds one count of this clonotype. This CDR3 reads CSVEDGVGWNGYTF. CDR3 in DNA: TGCAGCGTTGAAGACGGGGTAGGGTGGAATGGCTACACCTTC. The rearrangement joins TRBV29-1 to TRBJ1-2; D unresolved. V lost 0 bases to trimming and J lost 6 bases, with 14 bases between them. CDR3 length equals 14 residues. In germline, CDR1 is SQVTM, CDR2 ANQGSEA.

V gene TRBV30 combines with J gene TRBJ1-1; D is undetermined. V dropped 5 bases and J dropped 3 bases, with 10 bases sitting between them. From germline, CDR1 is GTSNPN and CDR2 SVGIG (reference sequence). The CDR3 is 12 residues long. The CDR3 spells CAWAWEYTEAFF. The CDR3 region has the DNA TGTGCCTGGGCTTGGGAGTACACTGAAGCTTTCTTT.

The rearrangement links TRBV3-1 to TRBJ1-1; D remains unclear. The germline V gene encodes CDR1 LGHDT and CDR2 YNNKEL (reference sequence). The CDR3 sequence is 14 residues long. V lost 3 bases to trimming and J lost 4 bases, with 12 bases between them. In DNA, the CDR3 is TGTGCCAGCAGCCAGGCCCCGGCGGGCACTGAAGCTTTCTTT. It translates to CASSQAPAGTEAFF.

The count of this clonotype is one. CDR3 amino acids: CASSDRVAFF. The CDR3 DNA reads TGTGCCAGCTCGGACAGGGTCGCTTTCTTT. This chain links TRBV18 with TRBJ1-1, with 8 bases lining up with TRBD1. This CDR3 contains 10 residues. CDR1 KGHSH and CDR2 LQKENI come from the germline V gene. The junction had 2 bases not matched to a gene; V was cut back by 6 bases and J by 11 bases.

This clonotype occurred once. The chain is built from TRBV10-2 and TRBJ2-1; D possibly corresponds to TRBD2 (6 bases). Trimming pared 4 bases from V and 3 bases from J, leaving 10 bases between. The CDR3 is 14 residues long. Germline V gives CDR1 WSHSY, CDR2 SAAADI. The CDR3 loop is CASSASVNYNEQFF. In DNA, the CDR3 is TGCGCCAGCAGTGCTAGCGTGAACTACAATGAGCAGTTCTTC.

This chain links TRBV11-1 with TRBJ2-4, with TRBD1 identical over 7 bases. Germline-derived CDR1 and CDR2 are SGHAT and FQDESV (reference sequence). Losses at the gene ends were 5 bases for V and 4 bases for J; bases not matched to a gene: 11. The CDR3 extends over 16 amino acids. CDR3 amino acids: CASSLEEGTAKNIQYF. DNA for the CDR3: TGTGCCAGCAGCCTCGAAGAAGGGACAGCAAAAAACATTCAGTACTTC.

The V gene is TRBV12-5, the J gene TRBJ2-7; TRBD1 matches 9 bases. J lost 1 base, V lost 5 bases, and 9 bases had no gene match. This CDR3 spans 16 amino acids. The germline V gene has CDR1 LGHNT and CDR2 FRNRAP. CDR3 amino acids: CASGPGQGRVSYEQYF. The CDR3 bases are TGTGCTAGTGGTCCCGGACAGGGGAGAGTTTCCTACGAGCAGTACTTC.

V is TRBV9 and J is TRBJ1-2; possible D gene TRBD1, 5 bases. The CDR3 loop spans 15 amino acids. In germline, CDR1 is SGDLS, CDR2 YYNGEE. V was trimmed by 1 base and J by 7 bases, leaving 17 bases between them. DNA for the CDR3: TGTGCCAGCAGCGTAACGGCGGAGGGGTACGGTGGCTACACCTTC. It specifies CASSVTAEGYGGYTF. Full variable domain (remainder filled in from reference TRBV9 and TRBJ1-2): DSGVTQTPKHLITATGQRVTLRCSPRSGDLSVYWYQQSLDQGLQFLIQYYNGEERAKGNILERFSAQQFPDLHSELNLSSLELGDSALYFCASSVTAEGYGGYTFGSGTRLTVV.

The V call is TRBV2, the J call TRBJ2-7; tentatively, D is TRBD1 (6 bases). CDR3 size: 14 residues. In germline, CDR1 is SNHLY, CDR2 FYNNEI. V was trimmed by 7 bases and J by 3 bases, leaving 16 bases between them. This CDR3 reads CASKPGQIVYEQYF. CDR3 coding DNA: TGTGCCAGCAAACCGGGACAAATAGTCTACGAGCAGTACTTC.

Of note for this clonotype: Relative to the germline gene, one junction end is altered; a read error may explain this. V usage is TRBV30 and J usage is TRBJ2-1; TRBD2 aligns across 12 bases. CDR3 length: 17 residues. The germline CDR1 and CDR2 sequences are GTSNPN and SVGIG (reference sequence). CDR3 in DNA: TGTGCCTGGAGTGCGACTAGCGGGAGACCCTCCTTCAATGAGCAGTTCTTC. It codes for CAWSATSGRPSFNEQFF.

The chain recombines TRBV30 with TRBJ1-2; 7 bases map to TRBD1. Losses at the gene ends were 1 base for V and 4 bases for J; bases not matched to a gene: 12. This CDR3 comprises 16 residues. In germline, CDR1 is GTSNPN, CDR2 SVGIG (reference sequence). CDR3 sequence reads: CAWSGKQGGEGYGYTF. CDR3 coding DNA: TGTGCCTGGAGTGGCAAACAAGGGGGCGAGGGCTATGGCTACACCTTC.

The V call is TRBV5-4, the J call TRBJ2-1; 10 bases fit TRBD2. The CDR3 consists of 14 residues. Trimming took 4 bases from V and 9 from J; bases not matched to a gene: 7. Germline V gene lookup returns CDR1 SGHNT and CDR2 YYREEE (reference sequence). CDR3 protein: CASSPGLAIGEQFF. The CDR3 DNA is TGTGCCAGCAGCCCGGGACTAGCGATCGGTGAGCAGTTCTTC.

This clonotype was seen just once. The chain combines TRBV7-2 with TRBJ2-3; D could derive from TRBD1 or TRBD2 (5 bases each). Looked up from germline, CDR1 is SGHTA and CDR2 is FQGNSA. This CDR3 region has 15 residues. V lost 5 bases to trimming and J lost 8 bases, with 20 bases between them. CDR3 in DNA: TGTGCCAGCAGCCCTACTCGGACTGGTCAGGGTACGCAGTATTTT. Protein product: CASSPTRTGQGTQYF.

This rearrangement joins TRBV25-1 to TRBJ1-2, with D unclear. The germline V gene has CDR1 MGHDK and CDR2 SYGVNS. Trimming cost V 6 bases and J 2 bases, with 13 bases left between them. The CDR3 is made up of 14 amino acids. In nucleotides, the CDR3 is TGTGCCAGCAGGAAGGACGGGGAAAACTATGGCTACACCTTC. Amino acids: CASRKDGENYGYTF.

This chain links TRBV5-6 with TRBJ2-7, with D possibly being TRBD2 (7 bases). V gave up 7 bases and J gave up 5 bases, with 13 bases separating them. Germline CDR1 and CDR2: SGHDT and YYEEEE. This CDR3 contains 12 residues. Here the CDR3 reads CASRRGGHEQYF. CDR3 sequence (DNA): TGTGCCAGCCGTAGGGGGGGCCACGAGCAGTACTTC. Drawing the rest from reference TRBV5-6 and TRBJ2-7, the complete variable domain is DAGVTQSPTHLIKTRGQQVTLRCSPKSGHDTVSWYQQALGQGPQFIFQYYEEEERQRGNFPDRFSGHQFPNYSSELNVNALLLGDSALYLCASRRGGHEQYFGPGTRLTVT.

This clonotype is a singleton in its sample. In nucleotides, the CDR3 is TGTGCCTGGAGTTCGGGAGGGATTAGGGTTGAGCAGTTCTTC. This translates into CAWSSGGIRVEQFF. The J gene is TRBJ2-1, the V gene TRBV30; 8 nucleotides align to TRBD2. Germline loops: CDR1 GTSNPN, CDR2 SVGIG (reference sequence). Trimming removed 2 bases from V and 9 bases from J; junction bases left unmatched: 9. The CDR3 spans 14 residues.

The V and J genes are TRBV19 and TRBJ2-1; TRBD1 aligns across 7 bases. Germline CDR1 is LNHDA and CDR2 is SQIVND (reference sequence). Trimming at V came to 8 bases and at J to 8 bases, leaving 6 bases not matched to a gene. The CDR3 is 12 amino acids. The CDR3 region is CASRTGAHEQFF. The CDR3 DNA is TGTGCCAGTCGAACAGGGGCCCATGAGCAGTTCTTC.

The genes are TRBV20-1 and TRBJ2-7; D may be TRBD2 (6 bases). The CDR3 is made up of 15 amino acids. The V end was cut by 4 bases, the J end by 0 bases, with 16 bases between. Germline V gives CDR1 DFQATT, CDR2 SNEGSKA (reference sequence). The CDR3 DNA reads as TGCAGTGCTACGACTAGTTACAGGAGCTCCTACGAGCAGTACTTC. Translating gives CSATTSYRSSYEQYF.

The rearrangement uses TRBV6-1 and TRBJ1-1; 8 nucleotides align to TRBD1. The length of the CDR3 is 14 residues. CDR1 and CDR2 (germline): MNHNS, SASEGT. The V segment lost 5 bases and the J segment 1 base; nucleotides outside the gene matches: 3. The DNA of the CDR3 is TGTGCCAGCAGTCGCGGGACAGGGAACACTGAAGCTTTCTTT. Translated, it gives CASSRGTGNTEAFF.

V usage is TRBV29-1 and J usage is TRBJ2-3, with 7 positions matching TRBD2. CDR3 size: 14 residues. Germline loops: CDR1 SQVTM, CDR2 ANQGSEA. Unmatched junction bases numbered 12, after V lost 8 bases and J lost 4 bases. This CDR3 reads CSRIWAGDSDTQYF. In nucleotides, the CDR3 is TGCAGCCGAATCTGGGCGGGAGATTCAGATACGCAGTATTTT.

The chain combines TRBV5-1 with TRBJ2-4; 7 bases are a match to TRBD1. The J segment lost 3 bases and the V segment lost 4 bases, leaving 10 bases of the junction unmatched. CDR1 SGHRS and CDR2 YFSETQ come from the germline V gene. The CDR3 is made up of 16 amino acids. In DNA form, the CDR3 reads TGCGCCAGCAGCCAAACCGACAGGGATAGCAAAAACATTCAGTACTTC. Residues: CASSQTDRDSKNIQYF.

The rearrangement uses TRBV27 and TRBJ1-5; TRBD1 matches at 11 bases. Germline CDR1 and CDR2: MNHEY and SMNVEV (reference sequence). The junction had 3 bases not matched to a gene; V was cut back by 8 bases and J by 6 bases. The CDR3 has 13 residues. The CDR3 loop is CASGQGASQPQHF. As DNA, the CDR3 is TGTGCCAGCGGACAGGGGGCAAGTCAGCCCCAGCATTTT.

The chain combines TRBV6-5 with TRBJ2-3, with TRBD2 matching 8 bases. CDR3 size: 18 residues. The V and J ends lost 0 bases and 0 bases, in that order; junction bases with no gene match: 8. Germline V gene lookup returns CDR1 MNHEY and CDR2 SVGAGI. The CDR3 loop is CASSYSGSGGPSTDTQYF. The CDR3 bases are TGTGCCAGCAGTTACTCAGGCAGCGGGGGTCCTAGCACAGATACGCAGTATTTT.

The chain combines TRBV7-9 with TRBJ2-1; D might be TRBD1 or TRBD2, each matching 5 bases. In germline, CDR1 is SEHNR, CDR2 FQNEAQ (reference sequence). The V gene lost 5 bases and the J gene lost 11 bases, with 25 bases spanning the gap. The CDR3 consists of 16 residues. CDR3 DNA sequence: TGTGCCAGCAGCCCCGCCGGGACGAGACCCACAATGAAGCAGTTCTTC. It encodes CASSPAGTRPTMKQFF.

CDR3 sequence: CASSIAGAYEQYF. In nucleotides, the CDR3 is TGTGCCAGTAGTATCGCAGGGGCCTACGAGCAGTACTTC. The rearrangement links TRBV19 to TRBJ2-7, with a tentative D call TRBD1 (6 bases). Trimming shortened V by 3 bases and J by 2 bases, and 8 bases separated the two germline ends. This CDR3 is built from 13 residues. Germline values: CDR1 LNHDA, CDR2 SQIVND (reference sequence).

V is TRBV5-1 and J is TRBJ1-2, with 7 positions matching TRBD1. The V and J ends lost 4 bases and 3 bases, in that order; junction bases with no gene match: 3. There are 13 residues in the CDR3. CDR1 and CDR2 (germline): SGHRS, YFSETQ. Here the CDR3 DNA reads TGCGCCAGCAGCGAAGACAGGGACTATGGCTACACCTTC. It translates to CASSEDRDYGYTF.

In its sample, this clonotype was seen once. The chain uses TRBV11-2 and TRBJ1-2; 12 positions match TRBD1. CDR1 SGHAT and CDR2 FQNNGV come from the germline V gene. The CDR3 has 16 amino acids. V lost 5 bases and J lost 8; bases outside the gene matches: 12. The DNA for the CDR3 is TGTGCCAGCAGCCTCTTGGGGACAGGGGGCATGAGAGGCTACACCTTC. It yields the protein CASSLLGTGGMRGYTF. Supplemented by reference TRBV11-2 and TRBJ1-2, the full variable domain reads EAGVAQSPRYKIIEKRQSVAFWCNPISGHATLYWYQQILGQGPKLLIQFQNNGVVDDSQLPKDRFSAERLKGVDSTLKIQPAKLEDSAVYLCASSLLGTGGMRGYTFGSGTRLTVV.

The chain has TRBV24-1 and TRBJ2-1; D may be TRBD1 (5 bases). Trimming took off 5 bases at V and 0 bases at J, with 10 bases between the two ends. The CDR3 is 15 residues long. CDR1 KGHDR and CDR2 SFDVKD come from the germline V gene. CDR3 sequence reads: CATSVRTSSYNEQFF. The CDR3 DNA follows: TGTGCCACCAGTGTACGGACAAGCTCCTACAATGAGCAGTTCTTC.